The 19 T cell receptor beta chains presented below share a single source sample, sequenced in a study of cytomegalovirus exposure and HLA in healthy donors. The primer mix had 60 Vbeta and 13 Jbeta primers. Sequencing was performed with immunoSEQ multiplex PCR; in TCRdb, only in-frame clones are kept and a portion is missing. The sample includes roughly 190,000 clones, just under 75% of them seen just once. The sample consisted of PBMCs. These receptor sequences come from a woman in her thirties in good health and CMV-seropositive.

This clone occurred a few times. The chain joins TRBV19 to TRBJ2-1; TRBD2 matches at 7 bases. CDR3 size: 13 residues. Trimming cost V 7 bases and J 3 bases; bases outside gene matches: 3. Germline V CDR1 and CDR2: LNHDA, SQIVND (reference sequence). The CDR3, as DNA: TGTGCCAGTACGGCTAGCGGCTACAATGAGCAGTTCTTC. Translation gives CASTASGYNEQFF.

V gene TRBV27 combines with J gene TRBJ1-3; D is perhaps TRBD1 (6 bases). Trimming cost V 5 bases and J 3 bases, with 14 bases left between them. The CDR3 is 15 amino acids. The germline CDR1 and CDR2 sequences are MNHEY and SMNVEV (reference sequence). CDR3 DNA: TGTGCCAGCAGTACAACTCAGGGGTTTGGAAACACCATATATTTT. Protein sequence: CASSTTQGFGNTIYF.

The chain carries TRBV5-4 and TRBJ2-5; 10 bases agree with TRBD1. The J call is uncertain, as TRBJ2-7 better fits the DNA end. Germline V gives CDR1 SGHNT, CDR2 YYREEE (reference sequence). CDR3 length: 14 residues. Written as DNA, the CDR3 is TGTGCCAGCAGCGGCGGGACAGGGGCCCACGAGCAGTACTTC. Protein: CASSGGTGAHEQYF.

This clone was counted between two and nine times. This sequence joins TRBV5-6 and TRBJ1-2; no clear D gene. CDR1 is SGHDT, CDR2 YYEEEE, per germline. V was pared by 0 bases and J by 7 bases, with 16 bases between. The CDR3 length is 15 residues. CDR3 protein: CASSLDFDPGGGYTF. CDR3 coding DNA: TGTGCCAGCAGCTTGGATTTTGACCCTGGCGGTGGCTACACCTTC. Full variable domain (outside the CDR3, taken from reference TRBV5-6 and TRBJ1-2): DAGVTQSPTHLIKTRGQQVTLRCSPKSGHDTVSWYQQALGQGPQFIFQYYEEEERQRGNFPDRFSGHQFPNYSSELNVNALLLGDSALYLCASSLDFDPGGGYTFGSGTRLTVV.

The chain joins TRBV2 to TRBJ2-2; D possibly corresponds to TRBD2 (5 bases). The CDR3 covers 17 residues. Trimming stripped 8 bases from V and 0 bases from J, with 19 bases between. Germline V lookup: CDR1 SNHLY, CDR2 FYNNEI. CDR3 sequence reads: CASRGGYLPPNTGELFF. In nucleotides, the CDR3 is TGTGCCAGCCGAGGCGGGTATCTCCCTCCGAACACCGGGGAGCTGTTTTTT.

The genes are TRBV6-1 and TRBJ2-7, with 11 bases lining up with TRBD2. The germline gives CDR1 MNHNS, CDR2 SASEGT. After removal of 4 bases from V and 7 bases from J, the junction contained 9 bases not matched to a gene. The CDR3 has 15 residues. DNA of the CDR3: TGTGCCAGCAGTGCACTACTAGCGGGAGTAGGTGAGCAGTACTTC. Its translation: CASSALLAGVGEQYF.

The gene calls are TRBV15 and TRBJ2-4; 8 bases fit TRBD2. The CDR3 loop spans 13 amino acids. V trimming: 4 bases; J trimming: 7 bases; junction bases outside the gene matches: 3. CDR1 and CDR2 from the germline V gene are LNHNV and YYDKDF (reference sequence). CDR3 nucleotides: TGTGCCACCAGCATAGCGGGACACAACATTCAGTACTTC. Residues: CATSIAGHNIQYF.

CDR3 sequence: CASSEGGAGLVSEQFF. CDR3 sequence (DNA): TGTGCCAGCAGTGAAGGGGGGGCTGGACTAGTATCTGAGCAGTTCTTC. V and J are TRBV6-1 and TRBJ2-1, with a tentative D call TRBD2 (7 bases). The V gene lost 1 base and the J gene lost 9 bases, with 19 bases spanning the gap. From germline, CDR1 is MNHNS and CDR2 SASEGT. The CDR3 sequence is 16 residues long.

Concerning this clone: The same CDR3 arises from other DNA sequences in this sample as well. The rearrangement joins TRBV4-2 to TRBJ2-5, with TRBD2 matching 9 bases. From germline, CDR1 is LGHNA and CDR2 YNFKEQ. The CDR3 runs to 15 residues. With 1 base clipped from V and 4 bases from J, the junction kept 4 bases outside the gene matches. The CDR3: CASSQVAGAAETQYF. CDR3 sequence (DNA): TGTGCCAGCAGCCAAGTAGCGGGAGCGGCAGAGACCCAGTACTTC.

This rearrangement joins TRBV5-1 to TRBJ1-2, with D hard to call. This CDR3 contains 14 residues. Germline V gene sequence: CDR1 SGHRS, CDR2 YFSETQ. Trimming took 0 bases from V and 0 from J, leaving 6 bases between them. The CDR3 sequence is CASSLDGTNYGYTF. The DNA for the CDR3 is TGCGCCAGCAGCTTGGACGGGACTAACTATGGCTACACCTTC.

This clone was seen a handful of times. J is TRBJ2-7 and V is TRBV2, with D maybe TRBD1 (6 bases). The ends were cut back, 6 bases at V and 0 bases at J, with 9 bases in the middle. The CDR3 is 13 amino acids. The V gene's germline CDR1 is SNHLY and CDR2 FYNNEI. The CDR3 nucleotides are TGTGCCAGCAGAACAGGGAACTCCTACGAGCAGTACTTC. Translating it yields CASRTGNSYEQYF.

A few counts support this clone. The chain is built from TRBV4-2 and TRBJ2-1, with D maybe TRBD2 (5 bases). CDR1 is LGHNA and CDR2 is YNFKEQ in the germline V gene. The CDR3 totals 16 residues. With 1 base removed from V and 1 base from J, the gap between germline ends came to 11 bases. In DNA form, the CDR3 reads TGTGCCAGCAGCCAAGCTGCAGCGGTTTCCTACAATGAGCAGTTCTTC. It yields the protein CASSQAAAVSYNEQFF.

The gene calls are TRBV4-2 and TRBJ1-1; possible D gene TRBD1, 5 bases. The germline CDR1 and CDR2 sequences are LGHNA and YNFKEQ. This CDR3 is 15 amino acids long. V was trimmed by 1 base and J by 5 bases, leaving 14 bases between them. DNA of the CDR3: TGTGCCAGCAGCCAAGTACCGGGGGGGGGAACTGAAGCTTTCTTT. Translated, it gives CASSQVPGGGTEAFF.

The CDR3 is CASSQGAGVGADTQYF. The CDR3 nucleotides read TGTGCCAGCAGCCAAGGAGCGGGAGTCGGGGCAGATACGCAGTATTTT. The rearrangement links TRBV4-2 to TRBJ2-3; 8 nucleotides line up with TRBD2. Trimming at V came to 1 base and at J to 4 bases, leaving 7 bases not matched to a gene. CDR3 length: 16 amino acids. Germline-derived CDR1 and CDR2 are LGHNA and YNFKEQ.

The chain has TRBV28 and TRBJ2-3; the match to TRBD2 covers 9 bases. Germline loops: CDR1 MDHEN, CDR2 SYDVKM. V lost 2 bases and J lost 6; bases outside the gene matches: 6. The CDR3 extends over 15 amino acids. Here the CDR3 DNA reads TGTGCCAGCAGTTTAGCGGGAGGGCCGTGGGATACGCAGTATTTT. Translated: CASSLAGGPWDTQYF.

V is TRBV7-8 and J is TRBJ1-5; 7 bases are a match to TRBD1. With V trimmed by 5 bases and J by 2 bases, 6 bases remained unmatched. Germline V gives CDR1 SGHVS, CDR2 FQNEAQ. The CDR3 has 15 residues. CDR3 amino acids: CASSQDRVGNQPQHF. Here the CDR3 DNA reads TGTGCCAGCAGCCAAGACAGGGTTGGCAATCAGCCCCAGCATTTT.

This chain connects TRBV27 to TRBJ1-3, with D hard to call. The V gene's germline CDR1 is MNHEY and CDR2 SMNVEV (reference sequence). This CDR3 spans 14 amino acids. The V end lost 6 bases, the J end lost 4 bases, and 13 bases lay between the germline ends. The CDR3, as DNA: TGTGCCAGCAGACCGACAACGGGAGGAAACACCATATATTTT. This gives the protein CASRPTTGGNTIYF.

The J gene is TRBJ2-7, the V gene TRBV7-2, with 13 nucleotides matching TRBD2. V lost 6 bases to trimming and J lost 3 bases; unmatched junction nucleotides: 5. The germline V gene encodes CDR1 SGHTA and CDR2 FQGNSA. The CDR3 is made up of 15 amino acids. CDR3 amino acids: CASRRTSGSFYEQYF. The CDR3 DNA sequence: TGTGCCAGCAGACGGACTAGCGGGAGTTTCTACGAGCAGTACTTC.

The chain is built from TRBV27 and TRBJ1-5; weak D call: TRBD1 (5 bases). The CDR3 is made up of 14 amino acids. V lost 3 bases to trimming and J lost 5 bases, with 11 bases between them. Germline V gene lookup returns CDR1 MNHEY and CDR2 SMNVEV (reference sequence). The CDR3 DNA is TGTGCCAGCAGTTTCAGCGGGACTTATCAGCCCCAGCATTTT. Translated: CASSFSGTYQPQHF.